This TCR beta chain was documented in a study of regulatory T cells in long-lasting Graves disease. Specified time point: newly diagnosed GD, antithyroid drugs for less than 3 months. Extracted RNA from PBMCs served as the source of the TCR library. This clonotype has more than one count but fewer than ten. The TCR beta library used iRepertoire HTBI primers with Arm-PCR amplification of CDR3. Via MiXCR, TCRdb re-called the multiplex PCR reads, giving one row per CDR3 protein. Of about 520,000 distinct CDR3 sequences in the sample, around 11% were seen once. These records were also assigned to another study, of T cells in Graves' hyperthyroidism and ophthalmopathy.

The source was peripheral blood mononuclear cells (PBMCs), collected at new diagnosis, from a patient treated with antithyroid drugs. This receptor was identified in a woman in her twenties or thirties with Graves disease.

Written as DNA, the CDR3 is TGTGCCAGCAGTCCTGAAACTATGGGCGAGCAGTACTTC. This gives the protein CASSPETMGEQYF. This sequence joins TRBV12-3 or TRBV12-4 and TRBJ2-7, with unresolved D. CDR3 length: 13 amino acids. Trimming took 5 bases from V and 6 from J, leaving 14 bases between them.